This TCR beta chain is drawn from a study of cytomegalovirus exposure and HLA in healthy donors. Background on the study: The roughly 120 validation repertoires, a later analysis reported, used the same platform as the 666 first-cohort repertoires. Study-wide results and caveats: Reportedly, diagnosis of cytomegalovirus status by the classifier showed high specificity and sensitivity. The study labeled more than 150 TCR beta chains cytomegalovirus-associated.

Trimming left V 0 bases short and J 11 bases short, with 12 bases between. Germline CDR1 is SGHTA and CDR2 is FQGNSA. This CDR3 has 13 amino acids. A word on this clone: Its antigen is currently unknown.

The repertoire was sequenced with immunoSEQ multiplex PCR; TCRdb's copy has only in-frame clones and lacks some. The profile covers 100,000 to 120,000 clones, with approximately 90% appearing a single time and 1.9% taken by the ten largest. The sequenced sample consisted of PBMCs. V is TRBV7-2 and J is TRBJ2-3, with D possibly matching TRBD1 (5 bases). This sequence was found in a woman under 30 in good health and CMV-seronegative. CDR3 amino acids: CASSLAGAPGQYF. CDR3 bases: TGTGCCAGCAGCTTAGCTGGGGCGCCTGGGCAGTATTTT.